The source of this TCR beta chain is a study of cytomegalovirus exposure and HLA in healthy donors. The wider study: An earlier analysis identified fewer than 130 million unique TCR beta sequences in some 180 million T cells.

Germline V gene data show CDR1 as SGHRS and CDR2 as YFSETQ. V lost 6 bases to trimming and J lost 0 bases; unmatched junction nucleotides: 2. The CDR3 has 13 amino acids. With regard to this clone: Antigen specificity is unknown.

A multiplex PCR was run with 60 Vbeta primers and 13 Jbeta primers. Generated by immunoSEQ multiplex PCR, the TCRdb table keeps only in-frame clones and is missing some. The sample has 180,000 or so clones, 80% to 90% seen once. Overall study results and limits: Presence/absence analyses assumed roughly uniform sequencing depth across donors. A few CMV-associated chains were confirmed in vitro to be specific for CMV antigens.

The TCR comes from a young man in good health and CMV-seropositive. The sample taken for sequencing was PBMCs. The V gene is TRBV5-1, the J gene TRBJ2-5; 7 bases line up with TRBD1. The CDR3 DNA follows: TGCGCCAGCAACCAGGGGGACCAAGAGACCCAGTACTTC. The encoded protein is CASNQGDQETQYF.